The present T cell receptor (beta chain) was sequenced within a study of control samples from healthy donors and cancer patients. This CDR3 is 14 amino acids long. The germline CDR1 and CDR2 sequences are SGHRS and YFSETQ. The trim removed 4 bases at V and 3 bases at J, leaving 6 bases unmatched. Concerning this clone: Other nucleotide sequences in the sample specify the same CDR3.

Measured with immunoSEQ multiplex PCR; TCRdb has only the in-frame clones, and not every one. Of fewer than 200,000 clones listed, around nine tenths are singletons. This TCR derives from a man aged 30-40 years in good health. The genes are TRBV5-1 and TRBJ2-7; 8 positions match TRBD1. The sample consisted of blood. The CDR3 spells CASSPGTGVYEQYF. CDR3 in DNA: TGCGCCAGCAGCCCCGGGACAGGCGTCTACGAGCAGTACTTC.